The source of this TCR beta chain is a study of T cell responses to AZD1222 COVID-19 vaccine (dated by TCRdb to the early 2020s). Study-wide context: AZD1222 recipients whose second dose came at about 4 weeks and those whose second dose came at about 12 weeks were combined into one group, since spike-specific TCR depth and breadth did not differ between the two schedules. A total of more than 230 trial participants underwent TCR sequencing, of whom around 210 had received two doses of AZD1222 and about 26 had received two doses of the MenACWY control vaccine. Enrollment into the trials was organized by age into subgroups of 18-55, 56-69 and 70-plus years, and those subgroups contained roughly 150, 30 and 60 TCR-sequenced participants, respectively.

Trimming costs V 4 bases and J 3 bases, and their ends lie 6 bases apart. The CDR3 numbers 12 residues from cysteine through phenylalanine. The retained sequence is limited to the CDR3, 36 bases, with the frame set at the first base. The germline V gene (reference sequence) sets CDR1 to SEHNR and CDR2 to FQNEAQ. What the authors observed across the whole study: A significant rise in spike-specific TCR breadth and depth was observed after two AZD1222 doses relative to day 0 and relative to MenACWY recipients. Conclusions about previously exposed vaccinees are limited, since just 5 or 6 AZD1222 recipients were seropositive for SARS-CoV-2 at baseline. The vaccine-associated CD4 TCRs covered the entire spike protein, and the dominant responses fell in regions 160-218 and 743-854. Reportedly, close to half of the unique spike-specific TCRs recognized epitopes lying outside the regions that are mutated in the B.1.351 and B.1.1.7 variants. Most participants were white British and females outnumbered males, and the authors suggested that clonal diversity may have been underestimated. In the small 56-69-year group, the increase in depth fell short of significance, most likely because of low power. Because no samples from the day 14 peak response were available, repertoires could be characterized only after the peak T cell response.

Taken with the paper, the label for time point translates to: baseline before first vaccination. The vaccinee samples were drawn from two UK trials, COV001 and COV002, one of which was a single-blind randomized controlled phase 2/3 trial testing AZD1222 (ChAdOx1 nCoV-19) in healthy adults. Trial participant PBMC samples were collected at day 0 and day 28 after the second dose for TCRbeta chain sequencing. Worth noting for this clone: It has no known antigen specificity. One base away there is no much larger clone; base qualities are not given. The same CDR3 is also encoded by other DNA sequences in this sample.

The CDR3 regions of human TCRbeta chains were analyzed by immunosequencing. The authors' pipeline ran thus. Repertoire TCRs were matched against a reference library of SARS-CoV-2-specific TCRs generated with the MIRA antigen-specificity platform. Breadth was defined as the fraction of unique TCRs that were SARS-CoV-2-associated. Depth was defined as the fraction of total T cells that were SARS-CoV-2-associated. Using the MIRA data, each spike-specific TCR was mapped to the spike region that the TCR reacts to and placed in a CD4 or CD8 class. Log10-transformed breadth and depth values were compared by one-way ANOVA with Sidak's multiple comparisons tests. TCRdb mirrors the immuneACCESS table, restricted to in-frame sequences. Some clones are absent from its copies; in checked studies, under half trace to an unresolved V gene, and the reason for the others is unknown. The D gene and trimming were derived from the DNA, and the V and J assignments and clone size from that table. Counted in this sample were roughly 100,000 clones; 70% to 90% of them appeared once. The top ten hold around 3.5% of the sample.

The origin of this receptor is an adult in good health. Recombination linked TRBV7-9 to TRBJ1-1; a tentative D call is TRBD1 (5 bases match). Sequencing used peripheral blood, obtained on day 0 of AZD1222 vaccination. The nucleotides read TGTGCCAGCAGCTGGGGGGACACTGAAGCTTTCTTT. This translates into CASSWGDTEAFF.